The subject of this entry is one TCR beta chain. This entry is derived from a study of cytomegalovirus exposure and HLA in healthy donors. The PCR had 60 Vbeta and 13 Jbeta primers. Profiled with immunoSEQ multiplex PCR; TCRdb holds only in-frame clones, not every one. Of roughly 160,000 clones listed, 70% to 85% were seen once; the top ten hold about 3.8%. Between the trimmed V and J ends, which lost 1 base and 0 bases, there was a span of 13 bases. CDR3 length: 16 amino acids. Germline V gene sequence: CDR1 SEHNR, CDR2 FQNEAQ (reference sequence). Input material: PBMCs. The receptor was isolated from a man aged 25 to 45 in good health and CMV-seropositive. V gene TRBV7-9 combines with J gene TRBJ2-7; maybe TRBD2 (6 bases). The CDR3 DNA follows: TGTGCCAGCAGCTTAGAACCCAGCGGGCTCTCCTACGAGCAGTACTTC. Translating gives CASSLEPSGLSYEQYF.